Here is one T cell receptor beta chain with its context. The germline V gene encodes CDR1 SGHAT and CDR2 FQNNGV. The CDR3 extends over 15 amino acids. The V gene end was trimmed by 1 base and the J gene end by 5 bases; junction bases not matched to a gene: 4. The assay was immunoSEQ multiplex PCR, and TCRdb's table has in-frame clones only and misses some. The sample consists of 110,000 or so clones, approximately 87% of them appearing once. The data belong to a study of control samples from healthy donors and cancer patients. The sequencing input was blood. This clonotype was sampled from a man aged 25-45 years in good health. The chain is built from TRBV11-2 and TRBJ2-2; 7 nucleotides match TRBD1. This chain's CDR3 is CASSLVGRGTGELFF. In DNA, the CDR3 is TGTGCCAGCAGCTTAGTGGGCAGGGGGACCGGGGAGCTGTTTTTT.